The next 3 T cell receptor beta chains were all read from a single sample in a study of CD8 T cells in ankylosing spondylitis. TCRdb called the 5' RACE reads again in MiXCR, with one record for every CDR3 protein. The sample records about 400,000 distinct CDR3 sequences, 20% to 25% being singletons. Sample: blood, either unsorted or a sorted T cell fraction (not recorded which). These receptors were obtained from a male donor with ankylosing spondylitis or in good health (not recorded which).

This clonotype was seen only a few times. V and J are TRBV12-3 or TRBV12-4 and TRBJ2-5; D remains unclear. With 1 base removed from V and 0 bases from J, the gap between germline ends came to 6 bases. CDR3 length: 14 amino acids. The CDR3 DNA sequence: TGTGCCAGCAGTTTAGTTGTCAACCAAGAGACCCAGTACTTC. This sequence encodes CASSLVVNQETQYF.

This clonotype showed up just a few times. This chain uses TRBV6-5 with TRBJ2-5; D call uncertain. Germline V CDR1 and CDR2: MNHEY, SVGAGI. Deletions cut 7 bases from V and 5 bases from J, with 11 bases between. CDR3 size: 12 residues. The CDR3 here is CASKPPGETQYF. The CDR3 DNA is TGTGCCAGCAAGCCCCCGGGTGAGACCCAGTACTTC.

Ten or more counts support this clonotype. The chain uses TRBV12-3 or TRBV12-4 and TRBJ2-7; 7 positions match TRBD1. This CDR3 contains 15 residues. Trimming took 6 bases from V and 3 from J; bases not matched to a gene: 11. The CDR3 region is CASSKGTDSIYEQYF. CDR3 in DNA: TGTGCCAGCAGCAAAGGGACAGACAGTATCTACGAGCAGTACTTC.